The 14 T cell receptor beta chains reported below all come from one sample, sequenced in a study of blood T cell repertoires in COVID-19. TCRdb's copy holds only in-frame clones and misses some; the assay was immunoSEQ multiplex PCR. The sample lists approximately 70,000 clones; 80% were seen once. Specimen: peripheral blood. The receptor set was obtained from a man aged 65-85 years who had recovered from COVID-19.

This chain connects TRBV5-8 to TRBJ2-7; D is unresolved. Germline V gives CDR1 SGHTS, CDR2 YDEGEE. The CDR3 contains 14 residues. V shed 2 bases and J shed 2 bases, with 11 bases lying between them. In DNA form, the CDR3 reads TGTGCCAGCAGCTTCGCCCCGCGGACCTACGAGCAGTACTTC. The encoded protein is CASSFAPRTYEQYF.

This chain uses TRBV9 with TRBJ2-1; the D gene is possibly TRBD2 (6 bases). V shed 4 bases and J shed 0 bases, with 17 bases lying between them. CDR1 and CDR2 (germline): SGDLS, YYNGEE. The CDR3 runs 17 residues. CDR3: CASSLRGEAASYNEQFF. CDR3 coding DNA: TGTGCCAGCAGCCTTAGAGGGGAGGCGGCCTCCTACAATGAGCAGTTCTTC.

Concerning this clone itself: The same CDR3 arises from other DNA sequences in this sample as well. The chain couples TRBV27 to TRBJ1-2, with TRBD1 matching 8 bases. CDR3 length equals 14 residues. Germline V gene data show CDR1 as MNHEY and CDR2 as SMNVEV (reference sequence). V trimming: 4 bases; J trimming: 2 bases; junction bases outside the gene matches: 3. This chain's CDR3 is CASSSRQGNYGYTF. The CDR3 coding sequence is TGTGCCAGCAGTTCGCGACAGGGGAACTATGGCTACACCTTC.

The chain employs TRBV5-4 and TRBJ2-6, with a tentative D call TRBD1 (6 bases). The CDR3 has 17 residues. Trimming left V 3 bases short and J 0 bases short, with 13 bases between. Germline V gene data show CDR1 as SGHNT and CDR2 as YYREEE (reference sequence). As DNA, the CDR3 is TGTGCCAGCAGCTCCTGGACAGCCAACTCTGGGGCCAACGTCCTGACTTTC. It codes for CASSSWTANSGANVLTF.

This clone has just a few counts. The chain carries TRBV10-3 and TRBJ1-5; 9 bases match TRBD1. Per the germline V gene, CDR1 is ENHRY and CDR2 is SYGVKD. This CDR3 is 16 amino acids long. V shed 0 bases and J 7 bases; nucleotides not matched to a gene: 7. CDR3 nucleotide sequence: TGTGCCATCAGTGAGTCGGGTCAGGGGACAGGGCAGCCCCAGCATTTT. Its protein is CAISESGQGTGQPQHF.

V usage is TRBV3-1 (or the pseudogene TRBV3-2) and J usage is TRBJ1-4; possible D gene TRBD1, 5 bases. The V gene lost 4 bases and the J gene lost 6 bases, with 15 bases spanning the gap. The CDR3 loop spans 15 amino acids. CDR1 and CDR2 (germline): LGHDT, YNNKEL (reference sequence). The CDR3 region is CASSPNWGVDEKLFF. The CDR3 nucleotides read TGTGCCAGCAGCCCAAACTGGGGGGTCGATGAAAAACTGTTTTTT.

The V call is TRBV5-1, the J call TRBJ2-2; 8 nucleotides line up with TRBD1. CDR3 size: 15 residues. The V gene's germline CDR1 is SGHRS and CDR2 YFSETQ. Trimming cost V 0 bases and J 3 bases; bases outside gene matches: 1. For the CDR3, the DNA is TGCGCCAGCAGCTTGGCAGGGGGCTACACCGGGGAGCTGTTTTTT. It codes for CASSLAGGYTGELFF. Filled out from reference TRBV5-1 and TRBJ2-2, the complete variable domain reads KAGVTQTPRYLIKTRGQQVTLSCSPISGHRSVSWYQQTPGQGLQFLFEYFSETQRNKGNFPGRFSGRQFSNSRSEMNVSTLELGDSALYLCASSLAGGYTGELFFGEGSRLTVL.

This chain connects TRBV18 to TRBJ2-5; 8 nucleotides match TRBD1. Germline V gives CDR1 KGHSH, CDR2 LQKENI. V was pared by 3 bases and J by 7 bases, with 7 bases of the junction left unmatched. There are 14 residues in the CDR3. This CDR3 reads CASSPGQGTGTQYF. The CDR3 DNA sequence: TGTGCCAGCTCACCTGGACAGGGAACGGGGACCCAGTACTTC. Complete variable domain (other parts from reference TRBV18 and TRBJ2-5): NAGVMQNPRHLVRRRGQEARLRCSPMKGHSHVYWYRQLPEEGLKFMVYLQKENIIDESGMPKERFSAEFPKEGPSILRIQQVVRGDSAAYFCASSPGQGTGTQYFGPGTRLLVL.

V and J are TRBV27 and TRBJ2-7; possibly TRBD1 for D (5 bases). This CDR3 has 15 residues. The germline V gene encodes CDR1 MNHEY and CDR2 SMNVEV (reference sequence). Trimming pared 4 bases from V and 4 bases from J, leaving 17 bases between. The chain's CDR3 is CASSSTQGPNYEQYF. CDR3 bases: TGTGCCAGCAGTTCGACCCAGGGTCCGAATTACGAGCAGTACTTC.

The CDR3 region is CASNYNGGSPLHF. CDR3 DNA: TGTGCCAGCAACTACAATGGCGGGTCACCCCTCCACTTT. V gene TRBV13 combines with J gene TRBJ1-6; the D is unclear. Germline lookup yields CDR1 PRHDT and CDR2 FYEKMQ (reference sequence). This CDR3 spans 13 amino acids. V shed 7 bases and J shed 10 bases, with 14 bases lying between them.

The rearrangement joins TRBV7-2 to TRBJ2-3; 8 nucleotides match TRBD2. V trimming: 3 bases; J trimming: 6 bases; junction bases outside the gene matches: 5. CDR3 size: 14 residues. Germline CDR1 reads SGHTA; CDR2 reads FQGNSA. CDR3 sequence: CASSFSRGGDTQYF. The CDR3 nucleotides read TGTGCCAGCAGCTTCTCTCGGGGGGGGGATACGCAGTATTTT.

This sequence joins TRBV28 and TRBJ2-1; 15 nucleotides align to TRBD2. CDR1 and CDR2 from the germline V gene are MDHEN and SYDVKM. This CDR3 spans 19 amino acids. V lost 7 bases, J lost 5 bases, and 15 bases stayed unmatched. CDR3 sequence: CASIGPGLAGGLPNNEQFF. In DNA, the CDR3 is TGTGCCAGCATCGGTCCGGGACTAGCGGGAGGCTTGCCTAACAATGAGCAGTTCTTC.

CDR3 sequence: CASSLGGRETQYF. CDR3 coding DNA: TGTGCCAGCAGTTTGGGCGGGAGAGAGACCCAGTACTTC. This chain uses TRBV28 with TRBJ2-5, with TRBD2 identical over 7 bases. CDR3 size: 13 residues. Germline CDR1 reads MDHEN; CDR2 reads SYDVKM. J lost 4 bases, V lost 3 bases, and 2 bases had no gene match. Based on the CDR3 plus reference TRBV28 and TRBJ2-5, the full variable domain is DVKVTQSSRYLVKRTGEKVFLECVQDMDHENMFWYRQDPGLGLRLIYFSYDVKMKEKGDIPEGYSVSREKKERFSLILESASTNQTSMYLCASSLGGRETQYFGPGTRLLVL.

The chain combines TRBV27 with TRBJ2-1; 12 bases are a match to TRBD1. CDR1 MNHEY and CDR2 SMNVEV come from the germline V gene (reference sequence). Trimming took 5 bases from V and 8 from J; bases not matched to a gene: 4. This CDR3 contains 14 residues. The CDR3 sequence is CASSRDRGLHEQFF. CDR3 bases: TGTGCCAGCAGTCGGGACAGGGGGCTTCATGAGCAGTTCTTC.